What follows is one T cell receptor (beta chain) and its context. The sample comes from a study of blood T cell repertoires in COVID-19. At the level of the study: The United States, Italy and Spain were the sources of the acute and convalescent COVID-19 samples. PBMCs, B-cell-depleted T cells, or T cells were the source of the cDNA or gDNA that made up the material.

In the source study's methods: For nucleated cells, counts were estimated from reference gene primer amplification. Some clones are missing from TCRdb's copy, which holds only in-frame ones; the method was immunoSEQ multiplex PCR. For V, J and clone size, that table is used; D and trimming come from the DNA. The data contain 45,000 to 60,000 clones, around nine tenths of them singletons. V lost 2 bases, J lost 2 bases, and 7 bases lay in between. The germline gives CDR1 SGHRS, CDR2 YFSETQ. This CDR3 contains 13 residues. The sample taken for sequencing was peripheral blood. The clonotype comes from a human donor with active COVID-19. The donor label of this sample is uncertain. V and J are TRBV5-1 and TRBJ1-1; D is unresolved. The CDR3 spells CASSFEINTEAFF. The DNA of the CDR3 is TGCGCCAGCAGCTTCGAGATCAACACTGAAGCTTTCTTT.